Below are 22 T cell receptor beta chains sequenced from a single sample in a study of a mutant IDH1 vaccine in newly diagnosed glioma. The sample's time point: week 5, during vaccination. Each vaccine dose was 300 ug of mutant IDH1 20-mer peptide, with topical imiquimod. Produced via immunoSEQ multiplex PCR; TCRdb's table is partial and in-frame only. The sample comprises tens of thousands of clones, 82% of which are singletons, and approximately 3.1% rests with the top ten. Their recognized antigens are unknown. This sample comprised PBMCs, obtained from a glioma patient whose treatment included an IDH1 peptide vaccine. These receptors all come from a woman younger than 35 with glioma. Some clones in this sample may be carry-over from other donors' samples.

This sequence joins TRBV6-1 and TRBJ2-7; no reliable D call. The V gene lost 1 base and the J gene lost 4 bases, with 2 bases spanning the gap. Germline CDR1 and CDR2: MNHNS and SASEGT. The CDR3 is 11 residues long. The CDR3 here is CASSEDYEQYF. CDR3 in DNA: TGTGCCAGCAGTGAAGATTACGAGCAGTACTTC.

The rearrangement links TRBV7-3 to TRBJ1-1; weak D call: TRBD1 (6 bases). CDR1 and CDR2 from the germline V gene are SGHTA and FQGTGA. The length of the CDR3 is 14 residues. Trimming removed 1 base from V and 5 bases from J, with 11 bases in between. The CDR3 reads CASSLRQGRTEAFF. The CDR3 DNA reads TGTGCCAGCAGCTTAAGGCAGGGGAGGACTGAAGCTTTCTTT.

The V gene is TRBV10-3, the J gene TRBJ1-2; D is uncertain. Per germline, CDR1 ENHRY and CDR2 SYGVKD. Trimming left V 0 bases short and J 1 base short, with 15 bases between. The CDR3 spans 17 residues. In DNA, the CDR3 is TGTGCCATCAGTGAGTCGATTGGGTCAGGTTTTAACTATGGCTACACCTTC. Its protein product is CAISESIGSGFNYGYTF.

The chain links TRBV5-5 to TRBJ2-1; D is uncertain. This CDR3 region has 14 residues. V was trimmed by 3 bases and J by 9 bases, leaving 16 bases between them. From germline, CDR1 is SGHKS and CDR2 YYEKEE (reference sequence). The CDR3 region is CASSSGLWIVEQFF. CDR3 nucleotide sequence: TGTGCCAGCAGCTCCGGGCTCTGGATCGTTGAGCAGTTCTTC.

The rearrangement uses TRBV7-2 and TRBJ2-2, with TRBD2 identical over 8 bases. The CDR3 covers 14 residues. With 8 bases clipped from V and 5 bases from J, the junction kept 7 bases outside the gene matches. Germline CDR1 reads SGHTA; CDR2 reads FQGNSA. DNA of the CDR3: TGTGCCAGCTCGCCGGGACTAGGAACCGGGGAGCTGTTTTTT. Protein sequence: CASSPGLGTGELFF.

The chain uses TRBV19 and TRBJ2-7, with D perhaps matching TRBD2 (6 bases). V dropped 4 bases and J dropped 7 bases, with 14 bases sitting between them. The germline V gene encodes CDR1 LNHDA and CDR2 SQIVND (reference sequence). This CDR3 is built from 13 residues. The CDR3 nucleotides are TGTGCCAGTAGTACCGGGAGCTGGGGTGAGCAGTACTTC. It yields the protein CASSTGSWGEQYF. Drawing the rest from reference TRBV19 and TRBJ2-7, the complete variable domain is DGGITQSPKYLFRKEGQNVTLSCEQNLNHDAMYWYRQDPGQGLRLIYYSQIVNDFQKGDIAEGYSVSREKKESFPLTVTSAQKNPTAFYLCASSTGSWGEQYFGPGTRLTVT.

This clone has only a few counts. The chain links TRBV19 to TRBJ2-1; D tentatively reads TRBD1 or TRBD2 (5 bases each). Trimming cost V 5 bases and J 10 bases, with 12 bases left between them. CDR3 length equals 12 residues. CDR1 LNHDA and CDR2 SQIVND come from the germline V gene (reference sequence). CDR3 sequence reads: CASSPSRGEQFF. CDR3 coding DNA: TGTGCCAGTAGTCCCTCGAGGGGCGAGCAGTTCTTC.

This clone is a singleton in its sample. The chain is built from TRBV19 and TRBJ1-5; maybe TRBD1 (5 bases). Germline CDR1 LNHDA, CDR2 SQIVND (reference sequence). V was trimmed by 7 bases and J by 7 bases, leaving 14 bases between them. This CDR3 comprises 13 residues. CDR3 region: CASNGGSGQPQHF. In DNA form, the CDR3 reads TGTGCCAGTAACGGGGGTTCCGGACAGCCCCAGCATTTT.

This chain connects TRBV7-9 to TRBJ1-5; tentative D call: TRBD1 (5 bases). The V gene lost 1 base and the J gene lost 6 bases, with 10 bases spanning the gap. The CDR3 totals 14 residues. Germline CDR1 is SEHNR and CDR2 is FQNEAQ (reference sequence). Written as DNA, the CDR3 is TGTGCCAGCAGCTTAGGGGCCGGGGGTCAGCCCCAGCATTTT. Encoded protein: CASSLGAGGQPQHF.

The rearrangement uses TRBV7-2 and TRBJ2-7; D is possibly TRBD1 or TRBD2 (5 bases each). Per germline, CDR1 SGHTA and CDR2 FQGNSA. The CDR3 contains 15 residues. The ends were cut back, 4 bases at V and 2 bases at J, with 15 bases in the middle. CDR3 bases: TGTGCCAGCAGCTCTACCTGGGACGGTACCTACGAGCAGTACTTC. It codes for CASSSTWDGTYEQYF.

The V and J genes are TRBV19 and TRBJ2-7, with TRBD2 matching 9 bases. After removal of 8 bases from V and 7 bases from J, the junction contained 9 bases not matched to a gene. The CDR3 is 13 residues long. Germline V lookup: CDR1 LNHDA, CDR2 SQIVND (reference sequence). CDR3 protein: CASGAGGPGEQYF. In DNA, the CDR3 is TGTGCCAGTGGCGCGGGAGGGCCAGGGGAGCAGTACTTC.

This sequence joins TRBV25-1 and TRBJ2-1; 7 nucleotides match TRBD1. The CDR3 consists of 13 residues. Unmatched junction bases numbered 5, after V lost 4 bases and J lost 8 bases. The germline V gene encodes CDR1 MGHDK and CDR2 SYGVNS. CDR3 residues: CASSGTGVHEQFF. CDR3 bases: TGTGCCAGCAGTGGTACAGGGGTCCATGAGCAGTTCTTC.

The gene calls are TRBV15 and TRBJ2-4, with D tentatively TRBD2 (5 bases). V lost 8 bases and J 1 base, leaving 15 bases between the germline ends. Germline V lookup: CDR1 LNHNV, CDR2 YYDKDF (reference sequence). The CDR3 is 15 amino acids. The CDR3 is CATRLPSPAKNIQYF. CDR3 in DNA: TGTGCCACCCGACTGCCTAGCCCTGCCAAAAACATTCAGTACTTC.

The V gene is TRBV13, the J gene TRBJ1-2; 8 nucleotides match TRBD1. This CDR3 comprises 15 residues. Germline V gene sequence: CDR1 PRHDT, CDR2 FYEKMQ (reference sequence). J was trimmed by 3 bases and V by 2 bases; bases with no gene match: 5. The DNA for the CDR3 is TGTGCCAGCAGCTTAACAGGGGGAGGTCACTATGGCTACACCTTC. Its protein is CASSLTGGGHYGYTF.

This clone was recorded only once. J is TRBJ2-7 and V is TRBV6-1, with 9 bases identical to TRBD1. Germline V gene sequence: CDR1 MNHNS, CDR2 SASEGT. This CDR3 has 15 amino acids. J gave up 7 bases and V 7 bases, and 14 bases lay outside the gene matches. CDR3 loop: CASMPRDRVRGEQYF. The CDR3 region has the DNA TGTGCCAGCATGCCCCGGGACAGGGTTCGGGGGGAGCAGTACTTC.

The chain combines TRBV11-3 with TRBJ2-2; TRBD2 is a possible D gene (7 bases). The CDR3 consists of 12 residues. V was clipped by 6 bases and J by 6 bases, with 8 bases between them. CDR1 is SGHNT, CDR2 YENEEA, per germline. The CDR3 sequence: CASRGGAGELFF. CDR3 bases: TGTGCCAGCAGAGGGGGGGCCGGGGAGCTGTTTTTT.

To note about this clone: An end of the junction does not agree with germline; a read error may underlie this. Additional DNA sequences in this sample encode the identical CDR3. This chain joins TRBV5-1 and TRBJ1-1; 7 bases line up with TRBD1. The V gene's germline CDR1 is SGHRS and CDR2 YFSETQ. CDR3 length: 15 residues. The CDR3, as DNA: TGTGCCAGCAGCTGGGGACAGTGGGGGCACACTGAAGCTTTCTTT. It yields the protein CASSWGQWGHTEAFF. The whole variable domain, filled in from reference TRBV5-1 and TRBJ1-1, reads KAGVTQTPRYLIKTRGQQVTLSCSPISGHRSVSWYQQTPGQGLQFLFEYFSETQRNKGNFPGRFSGRQFSNSRSEMNVSTLELGDSALYLCASSWGQWGHTEAFFGQGTRLTVV.

The rearrangement joins TRBV7-2 to TRBJ1-1, with D hard to call. The CDR3 length is 14 residues. Trimming removed 1 base from V and 1 base from J, with 7 bases in between. Germline V gene sequence: CDR1 SGHTA, CDR2 FQGNSA. CDR3 sequence: CASSLEGGNTEAFF. CDR3 DNA sequence: TGTGCCAGCAGCTTAGAAGGTGGGAACACTGAAGCTTTCTTT.

The J gene is TRBJ2-5, the V gene TRBV7-9, with D hard to call. CDR3 length equals 14 residues. The germline V gene has CDR1 SEHNR and CDR2 FQNEAQ (reference sequence). Between the trimmed V and J ends, which lost 1 base and 1 base, there was a span of 7 bases. The CDR3: CASSLVGSQETQYF. The CDR3 region has the DNA TGTGCCAGCAGCTTAGTAGGCAGCCAAGAGACCCAGTACTTC.

This clone has just one count. The chain is built from TRBV10-3 and TRBJ1-5, with D perhaps matching TRBD1 (5 bases). There are 16 residues in the CDR3. Germline CDR1 reads ENHRY; CDR2 reads SYGVKD. V lost 10 bases and J 2 bases, leaving 21 bases between the germline ends. CDR3 in DNA: TGTGCCACCCGAGAGGGGCCGGGTTCTGGCAATCAGCCCCAGCATTTT. This gives the protein CATREGPGSGNQPQHF.

This chain connects TRBV5-6 to TRBJ1-1; a possible D gene is TRBD1 (6 bases). V was clipped by 5 bases and J by 1 base, with 18 bases between them. The CDR3 is 16 residues long. The germline V gene encodes CDR1 SGHDT and CDR2 YYEEEE. CDR3 region: CASSPGHTTSNTEAFF. CDR3 coding DNA: TGTGCCAGCAGTCCGGGACATACCACATCGAACACTGAAGCTTTCTTT.

About this clone: Other DNA sequences in this specimen translate into the identical CDR3. The V gene is TRBV29-1, the J gene TRBJ1-2, with 9 positions matching TRBD1. CDR1 and CDR2 from the germline V gene are SQVTM and ANQGSEA. J gave up 5 bases and V 4 bases, and 2 bases lay outside the gene matches. This CDR3 is built from 12 residues. The CDR3 sequence: CSVVTGGYGYTF. The CDR3 DNA reads TGCAGCGTTGTGACAGGGGGATATGGCTACACCTTC. Together with reference TRBV29-1 and TRBJ1-2, the CDR3 gives the full variable domain: SAVISQKPSRDICQRGTSLTIQCQVDSQVTMMFWYRQQPGQSLTLIATANQGSEATYESGFVIDKFPISRPNLTFSTLTVSNMSPEDSSIYLCSVVTGGYGYTFGSGTRLTVV.